The source of this TCR beta chain is a study of technical replicates of blood from a few donors. Produced via immunoSEQ multiplex PCR; TCRdb's table is partial and in-frame only. This sample has tens of thousands of clones, with approximately 93% found just once. V lost 4 bases and J 6 bases, leaving 13 bases between the germline ends. Per germline, CDR1 SGHRS and CDR2 YFSETQ. This CDR3 region has 13 residues. The chain couples TRBV5-1 to TRBJ1-1; weak D call: TRBD1 (5 bases). The sequenced material came from T cells isolated from PBMCs. The receptor's source is a human donor in good health. CDR3 amino acids: CASSQTEQAEAFF. CDR3 nucleotide sequence: TGCGCCAGCAGCCAAACGGAACAGGCTGAAGCTTTCTTT.